Presented here are 8 T cell receptor beta chains from one specimen sequenced in a study of T-cell reconstitution after alpha-beta-depleted transplantation in children. As it was prepared, the TCRbeta library received unique molecular identifiers. TCRdb used MiXCR to reprocess the PCR reads, holding one entry per CDR3 protein. The sample records 500,000 to 600,000 distinct CDR3 sequences, 32% being singletons. Specimen: PBMCs from the stem cell graft donor, collected from the stem cell graft. The receptors originated from a human donor who donated a stem cell graft to a child with aplastic anemia.

The rearrangement uses TRBV15 and TRBJ2-2; D possibly corresponds to TRBD1 (5 bases). This CDR3 spans 14 amino acids. Germline lookup yields CDR1 LNHNV and CDR2 YYDKDF (reference sequence). The V end was cut by 3 bases, the J end by 6 bases, with 11 bases between. CDR3 residues: CATSRDNGAGELFF. The CDR3 DNA follows: TGTGCCACCAGCAGGGACAATGGGGCCGGGGAGCTGTTTTTT.

This clonotype was counted between two and nine times. The CDR3 DNA follows: TGTGCCAGCAGTTTATACAGGGGTTCTGGGGCCAACGTCCTGACTTTC. Translated, it gives CASSLYRGSGANVLTF. This chain connects TRBV28 to TRBJ2-6, with 7 bases fitting TRBD1. From germline, CDR1 is MDHEN and CDR2 SYDVKM. The CDR3 consists of 16 residues. V shed 1 base and J 1 base; nucleotides not matched to a gene: 1.

This clonotype was seen more than once but under ten times. The CDR3 is CASSLPDRGFYGYTF. CDR3 DNA: TGTGCCAGCAGCTTGCCGGACAGGGGGTTCTATGGCTACACCTTC. The chain couples TRBV7-2 to TRBJ1-2, with 10 bases identical to TRBD1. Germline V lookup: CDR1 SGHTA, CDR2 FQGNSA. After removal of 3 bases from V and 4 bases from J, the junction contained 5 bases not matched to a gene. CDR3 length equals 15 residues.

The rearrangement uses TRBV29-1 and TRBJ1-2; D perhaps matches TRBD1 (6 bases). With 7 bases removed from V and 8 bases from J, the gap between germline ends came to 17 bases. CDR3 length: 12 amino acids. Germline V gene lookup returns CDR1 SQVTM and CDR2 ANQGSEA. CDR3 amino acids: CSADQGLEGYTF. The CDR3 coding sequence is TGCAGCGCAGACCAGGGGCTGGAGGGCTACACCTTC. The entire variable domain, with the rest obtained from reference TRBV29-1 and TRBJ1-2, is as follows: SAVISQKPSRDICQRGTSLTIQCQVDSQVTMMFWYRQQPGQSLTLIATANQGSEATYESGFVIDKFPISRPNLTFSTLTVSNMSPEDSSIYLCSADQGLEGYTFGSGTRLTVV.

This clonotype was observed a handful of times. The CDR3 reads CASSPGTEGTEAFF. The CDR3 DNA sequence: TGCGCCAGCAGCCCCGGGACAGAGGGCACTGAAGCTTTCTTT. The V gene is TRBV5-1, the J gene TRBJ1-1, with 7 bases matching TRBD1. Germline trimming cut 4 bases from V and 4 bases from J; bases unmatched to any gene: 7. The CDR3 runs 14 residues. Germline V gene sequence: CDR1 SGHRS, CDR2 YFSETQ. Variable domain in full (rest from reference TRBV5-1 and TRBJ1-1): KAGVTQTPRYLIKTRGQQVTLSCSPISGHRSVSWYQQTPGQGLQFLFEYFSETQRNKGNFPGRFSGRQFSNSRSEMNVSTLELGDSALYLCASSPGTEGTEAFFGQGTRLTVV.

This chain connects TRBV20-1 to TRBJ2-1, with 7 positions matching TRBD2. Germline CDR1 and CDR2: DFQATT and SNEGSKA (reference sequence). CDR3 length: 16 residues. V lost 1 base and J lost 9; bases outside the gene matches: 15. CDR3 loop: CSARGAGRYVLAEQFF. In DNA, the CDR3 is TGCAGTGCTAGAGGGGCCGGGAGGTACGTTTTAGCTGAGCAGTTCTTC.

The chain recombines TRBV27 with TRBJ1-1; no definite D call. This CDR3 is built from 14 residues. Germline V gene sequence: CDR1 MNHEY, CDR2 SMNVEV (reference sequence). V was pared by 5 bases and J by 1 base, with 11 bases between. This CDR3 reads CASSPPYGNTEAFF. The CDR3, as DNA: TGTGCCAGCAGTCCCCCATACGGGAACACTGAAGCTTTCTTT.

The chain employs TRBV29-1 and TRBJ1-2, with unresolved D. This CDR3 comprises 12 residues. Trimming removed 3 bases at V and 4 bases at J, with 9 bases between. The germline gives CDR1 SQVTM, CDR2 ANQGSEA. In DNA, the CDR3 is TGCAGCGTTGATCGAGAGAGCTATGGCTACACCTTC. Translating gives CSVDRESYGYTF.